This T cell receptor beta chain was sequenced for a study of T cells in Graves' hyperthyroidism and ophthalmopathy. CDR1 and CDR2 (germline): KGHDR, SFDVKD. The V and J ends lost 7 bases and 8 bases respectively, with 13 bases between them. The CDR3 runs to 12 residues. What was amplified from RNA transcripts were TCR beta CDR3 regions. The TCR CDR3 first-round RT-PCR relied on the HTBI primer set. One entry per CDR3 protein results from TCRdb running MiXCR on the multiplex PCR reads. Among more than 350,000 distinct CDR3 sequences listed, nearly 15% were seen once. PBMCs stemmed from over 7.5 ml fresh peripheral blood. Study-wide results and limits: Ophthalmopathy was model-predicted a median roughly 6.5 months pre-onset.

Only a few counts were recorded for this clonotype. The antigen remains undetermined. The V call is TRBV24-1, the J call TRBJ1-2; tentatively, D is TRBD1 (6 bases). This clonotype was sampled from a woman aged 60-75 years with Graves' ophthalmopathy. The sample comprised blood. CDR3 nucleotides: TGTGCCACCAGGGGGACAAGTTGGGGCTACACCTTC. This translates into CATRGTSWGYTF.